Listed here is a single T cell receptor beta chain. Its antigen remains unknown. The sample comes from a study of cytomegalovirus exposure and HLA in healthy donors. Study outcomes and limitations: Subsequent analysis found a tendency for first-cohort TCR clusters to co-occur within the 120 or so validation repertoires. As was reported, the classifier diagnosed cytomegalovirus status with high specificity and sensitivity. Most TCRs appeared rarely, but some public TCRs recurred in many donors.

Libraries were prepared by immunoSEQ multiplex PCR; TCRdb keeps only in-frame clonotypes and omits some of them. This sample has tens of thousands of clones; approximately 94% occur once, and the top ten carry around 4.5%. Germline CDR1 reads WSHSY; CDR2 reads SAAADI. The V end was cut by 4 bases, the J end by 4 bases, with 10 bases between. The CDR3 is made up of 13 amino acids. The chain couples TRBV10-2 to TRBJ2-5; perhaps TRBD2 as D (5 bases). The sequence came from a young man in good health and CMV-seropositive. Sequencing used PBMCs. This CDR3 reads CASSVLEVETQYF. The CDR3 region has the DNA TGCGCCAGCAGTGTTCTGGAGGTAGAGACCCAGTACTTC.